This entry lists 15 T cell receptor beta chains sequenced from one sample in a study of shared clonotypes between healthy human individuals. The data were produced by immunoSEQ multiplex PCR, yet TCRdb's version contains in-frame clones alone and is incomplete. This table has approximately 500,000 clones, about four fifths appearing once. The source material was PBMCs. These receptors were collected from a woman aged 40-49 years in good health. Some clones in this sample may be carry-over from other donors' samples.

V and J are TRBV5-8 and TRBJ2-2; TRBD2 is a possible D gene (5 bases). CDR3 length equals 15 residues. Trimming stripped 0 bases from V and 4 bases from J, with 10 bases between. From germline, CDR1 is SGHTS and CDR2 YDEGEE. The CDR3 sequence: CASSLERAVTGELFF. As DNA, the CDR3 is TGTGCCAGCAGCTTGGAGAGGGCGGTCACCGGGGAGCTGTTTTTT.

This clone was found a few times. This chain joins TRBV6-6 and TRBJ1-1; D ambiguous. The V gene's germline CDR1 is MNHNY and CDR2 SVGAGI (reference sequence). Trimming took off 4 bases at V and 0 bases at J, with 9 bases between the two ends. The CDR3 extends over 14 amino acids. The CDR3 reads CASSFSGMNTEAFF. CDR3 bases: TGTGCCAGCAGTTTCTCCGGGATGAACACTGAAGCTTTCTTT.

This chain uses TRBV28 with TRBJ1-1; D is unclear. The CDR3 has 13 residues. Deletions cut 4 bases from V and 0 bases from J, with 6 bases between. Germline V gene sequence: CDR1 MDHEN, CDR2 SYDVKM. The CDR3 loop reads CASSSRVNTEAFF. The CDR3 nucleotides read TGTGCCAGCAGTTCTAGAGTGAACACTGAAGCTTTCTTT. Full variable domain (outside the CDR3, taken from reference TRBV28 and TRBJ1-1): DVKVTQSSRYLVKRTGEKVFLECVQDMDHENMFWYRQDPGLGLRLIYFSYDVKMKEKGDIPEGYSVSREKKERFSLILESASTNQTSMYLCASSSRVNTEAFFGQGTRLTVV.

CDR3 loop: CASSLDRAGANVLTF. Written as DNA, the CDR3 is TGTGCCAGCTCACTCGACAGGGCTGGGGCCAACGTCCTGACTTTC. The chain is built from TRBV18 and TRBJ2-6; TRBD1 matches at 7 bases. V trimming: 4 bases; J trimming: 2 bases; junction bases outside the gene matches: 2. This CDR3 contains 15 residues. CDR1 is KGHSH, CDR2 LQKENI, per germline.

The chain recombines TRBV4-2 with TRBJ2-7; D not resolved. V was pared by 0 bases and J by 0 bases, with 12 bases between. Germline CDR1 LGHNA, CDR2 YNFKEQ. This CDR3 comprises 16 residues. The CDR3 region has the DNA TGTGCCAGCAGCCAAGATTCAACTCGGAGCTCCTACGAGCAGTACTTC. Translating it yields CASSQDSTRSSYEQYF.

This chain uses TRBV19 with TRBJ1-5, with D unclear. CDR1 is LNHDA, CDR2 SQIVND, per germline (reference sequence). CDR3 length equals 16 residues. Between the trimmed V and J ends, which lost 2 bases and 5 bases, there was a span of 16 bases. The CDR3 sequence: CASSIRRGQRHQPQHF. CDR3 nucleotide sequence: TGTGCCAGTAGTATACGTCGTGGTCAAAGGCATCAGCCCCAGCATTTT.

The CDR3 is CASSLLGQGFNEQFF. The CDR3 DNA reads TGTGCCAGCAGTTTATTGGGACAGGGTTTCAATGAGCAGTTCTTC. This chain connects TRBV28 to TRBJ2-1, with 9 nucleotides matching TRBD1. Trimming at V came to 1 base and at J to 6 bases, leaving 4 bases not matched to a gene. The CDR3 consists of 15 residues. Germline lookup yields CDR1 MDHEN and CDR2 SYDVKM.

The chain carries TRBV11-1 and TRBJ2-6; 7 nucleotides align to TRBD2. Per germline, CDR1 SGHAT and CDR2 FQDESV (reference sequence). This CDR3 region has 16 residues. With 7 bases clipped from V and 2 bases from J, the junction kept 8 bases outside the gene matches. The CDR3 protein is CASTGRGAAGANVLTF. CDR3 in DNA: TGTGCCAGCACGGGGAGGGGCGCGGCTGGGGCCAACGTCCTGACTTTC.

The V gene is TRBV25-1, the J gene TRBJ2-7; weak D call: TRBD2 (5 bases). V shed 9 bases and J shed 1 base, with 16 bases lying between them. CDR1 is MGHDK, CDR2 SYGVNS, per germline. This CDR3 contains 14 residues. The CDR3 reads CASEETGGSYEQYF. The CDR3 region has the DNA TGTGCCAGTGAAGAGACCGGAGGTTCCTACGAGCAGTACTTC.

The rearrangement joins TRBV15 to TRBJ1-2; 8 bases agree with TRBD1. Germline CDR1 and CDR2: LNHNV and YYDKDF (reference sequence). The J segment lost 3 bases and the V segment lost 3 bases, leaving 3 bases of the junction unmatched. The CDR3 loop spans 14 amino acids. The DNA for the CDR3 is TGTGCCACCAGCAGCGGACAGGGCGACTATGGCTACACCTTC. Translation gives CATSSGQGDYGYTF.

A single count supports this clone. J is TRBJ2-5 and V is TRBV6-1; tentatively, D is TRBD1 or TRBD2 (5 bases each). The V gene's germline CDR1 is MNHNS and CDR2 SASEGT. The germline V and J ends were trimmed by 4 bases and 6 bases, with 15 bases remaining between them. The CDR3 is 14 residues long. As DNA, the CDR3 is TGTGCCAGCAGTGTGTTGAGGGGTCGGAAGACCCAGTACTTC. Translating it yields CASSVLRGRKTQYF.

The chain couples TRBV4-3 to TRBJ2-7; 7 bases are shared with TRBD2. V lost 3 bases and J lost 4; bases outside the gene matches: 9. The CDR3 extends over 15 amino acids. Germline V gene lookup returns CDR1 LGHNA and CDR2 YSLEER. The CDR3 loop reads CASSHLRASGYEQYF. CDR3 coding DNA: TGCGCCAGCAGCCACCTCCGGGCTAGCGGATACGAGCAGTACTTC.

The chain has TRBV2 and TRBJ2-7; tentatively, D is TRBD1 (5 bases). CDR1 and CDR2 (germline): SNHLY, FYNNEI. Trimming shortened V by 4 bases and J by 2 bases, and 21 bases separated the two germline ends. This CDR3 has 17 residues. CDR3: CASSGSGAIIPPYEQYF. In nucleotides, the CDR3 is TGTGCCAGCAGTGGGAGTGGGGCGATCATCCCCCCCTACGAGCAGTACTTC.

This clone has just a few counts. The chain uses TRBV27 and TRBJ1-2; tentative D call: TRBD1 (5 bases). V was cut by 5 bases and J by 4 bases, with 17 bases left in between. This CDR3 region has 15 residues. The germline V gene encodes CDR1 MNHEY and CDR2 SMNVEV (reference sequence). The CDR3 DNA is TGTGCCAGCAGTCCAGAGCTGGGGCCAAGCTATGGCTACACCTTC. It translates to CASSPELGPSYGYTF.

In its sample, this clone was seen once. The chain joins TRBV5-1 to TRBJ2-1; D is undetermined. The CDR3 runs 15 residues. The V end was cut by 2 bases, the J end by 0 bases, with 9 bases between. Germline loops: CDR1 SGHRS, CDR2 YFSETQ. CDR3 amino acids: CASSFDISSYNEQFF. CDR3 nucleotide sequence: TGCGCCAGCAGCTTCGATATAAGCTCCTACAATGAGCAGTTCTTC. The variable domain in full, completed from reference TRBV5-1 and TRBJ2-1, reads KAGVTQTPRYLIKTRGQQVTLSCSPISGHRSVSWYQQTPGQGLQFLFEYFSETQRNKGNFPGRFSGRQFSNSRSEMNVSTLELGDSALYLCASSFDISSYNEQFFGPGTRLTVL.